This T cell receptor (beta chain) was documented in a study of cytomegalovirus exposure and HLA in healthy donors. The PCR contained 60 Vbeta and 13 Jbeta primers. TCRdb keeps only in-frame clones here, not all; method: immunoSEQ multiplex PCR. Of around 140,000 clones listed, around 77% were seen once; the top ten hold 0.94%. Broader study findings: The study found most TCR sequences rare, yet found some public TCRs in many donors.

Details on this clone: Antigen specificity is unknown.

Trimming cost V 5 bases and J 3 bases, with 13 bases left between them. The CDR3 is made up of 15 amino acids. Germline V gene sequence: CDR1 MDHEN, CDR2 SYDVKM. This chain connects TRBV28 to TRBJ1-4; D might be TRBD1 (5 bases). The source material was PBMCs. This clonotype was obtained from a woman in her fifties or sixties in good health and CMV-seronegative. The CDR3 sequence: CASSTVQGANEKLFF. In nucleotides, the CDR3 is TGTGCCAGCAGTACAGTGCAGGGTGCTAATGAAAAACTGTTTTTT.